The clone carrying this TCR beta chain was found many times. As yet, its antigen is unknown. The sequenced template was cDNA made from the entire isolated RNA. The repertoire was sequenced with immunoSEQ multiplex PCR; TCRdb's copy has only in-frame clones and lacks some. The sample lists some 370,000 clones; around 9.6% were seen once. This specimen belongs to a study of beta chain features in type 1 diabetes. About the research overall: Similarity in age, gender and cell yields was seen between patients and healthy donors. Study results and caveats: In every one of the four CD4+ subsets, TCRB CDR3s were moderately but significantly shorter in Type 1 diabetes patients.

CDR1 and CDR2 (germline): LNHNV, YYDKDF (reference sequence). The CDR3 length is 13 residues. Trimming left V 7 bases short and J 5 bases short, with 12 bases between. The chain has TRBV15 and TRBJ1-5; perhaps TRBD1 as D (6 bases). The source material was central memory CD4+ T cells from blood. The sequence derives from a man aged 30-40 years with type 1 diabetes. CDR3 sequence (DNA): TGTGCCACCAACCAGGGGAACCATCAGCCCCAGCATTTT. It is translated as CATNQGNHQPQHF.